These 9 T cell receptor beta chains were sequenced from one sample in a study of T-cell memory formation after mild COVID-19. In TCRdb, the 5' RACE reads were re-called with MiXCR into one record per CDR3 protein. Of roughly 450,000 distinct CDR3 sequences in the sample, roughly 18% were seen once. Sequencing input: PBMCs or a T cell subset sorted from them (not recorded which). The receptors derive from an adult woman who had mild COVID-19 (a few samples of this study predate the infection). Cell type and time point are not known.

V is TRBV5-5 and J is TRBJ2-3; a weak D match, TRBD1 (6 bases). Germline V gene sequence: CDR1 SGHKS, CDR2 YYEKEE (reference sequence). The CDR3 sequence is 12 residues long. V dropped 3 bases and J dropped 6 bases, with 8 bases sitting between them. This chain's CDR3 is CASSSDSDTQYF. The DNA of the CDR3 is TGTGCCAGCAGCTCGGACAGCGATACGCAGTATTTT.

Many counts were recorded for this clonotype. The gene calls are TRBV30 and TRBJ1-1, with D perhaps TRBD1 (6 bases). The V and J ends lost 0 bases and 1 base respectively, with 6 bases between them. The CDR3 totals 13 residues. Germline CDR1 and CDR2: GTSNPN and SVGIG (reference sequence). CDR3 nucleotide sequence: TGTGCCTGGAGTGTACAGGGGAACACTGAAGCTTTCTTT. It is translated as CAWSVQGNTEAFF.

The V gene is TRBV7-3, the J gene TRBJ2-5, with 7 bases lining up with TRBD1. This CDR3 has 15 residues. J was trimmed by 1 base and V by 0 bases; bases with no gene match: 2. CDR1 is SGHTA, CDR2 FQGTGA, per germline. The CDR3 nucleotides are TGTGCCAGCAGCTTAACCGGGACAGCCCAAGAGACCCAGTACTTC. Amino acids: CASSLTGTAQETQYF.

The rearrangement uses TRBV9 and TRBJ2-2; D possibly matches TRBD1 or TRBD2 (5 bases each). Trimming cost V 4 bases and J 0 bases, with 10 bases left between them. Per germline, CDR1 SGDLS and CDR2 YYNGEE. The CDR3 length is 15 residues. In DNA form, the CDR3 reads TGTGCCAGCAGCTTCGGGACCCCGAACACCGGGGAGCTGTTTTTT. Protein sequence: CASSFGTPNTGELFF.

This clonotype was recorded a few times. J is TRBJ2-2 and V is TRBV5-5, with 8 bases that match TRBD1. This CDR3 has 15 residues. J was trimmed by 5 bases and V by 4 bases; bases with no gene match: 7. Germline assignment: CDR1 SGHKS and CDR2 YYEKEE (reference sequence). The CDR3 loop is CASSPGQGWTGELFF. The DNA for the CDR3 is TGTGCCAGCAGCCCCGGACAGGGATGGACCGGGGAGCTGTTTTTT.

The chain is built from TRBV12-3 or TRBV12-4 and TRBJ1-2; 10 nucleotides agree with TRBD1. J gave up 7 bases and V 6 bases, and 5 bases lay outside the gene matches. The CDR3 runs to 13 residues. CDR3 protein: CASRRDRGTGYTF. The CDR3 DNA reads as TGTGCCAGCAGGCGGGACAGGGGCACTGGCTACACCTTC.

The chain joins TRBV12-3 or TRBV12-4 to TRBJ1-6; weak D call: TRBD1 (5 bases). The CDR3 loop spans 16 amino acids. Trimming removed 7 bases at V and 9 bases at J, with 22 bases between. The chain's CDR3 is CASKSNAGVGGSPLHF. The CDR3 DNA reads as TGTGCCAGCAAAAGCAACGCGGGGGTGGGGGGTTCACCCCTCCACTTT.

This clonotype has only a few counts. V and J are TRBV12-3 or TRBV12-4 and TRBJ1-2; 9 bases map to TRBD1. This CDR3 is built from 18 residues. The J segment lost 4 bases and the V segment lost 3 bases, leaving 15 bases of the junction unmatched. CDR3 loop: CASSFQFTLDRGFYGYTF. The CDR3 coding sequence is TGTGCCAGCAGTTTCCAATTCACCCTGGACAGGGGTTTCTATGGCTACACCTTC.

Written as DNA, the CDR3 is TGTGCCAGTAGTATTGGACTAGCGGGGGGTTCCTACGAGCAGTACTTC. As protein: CASSIGLAGGSYEQYF. The rearrangement joins TRBV19 to TRBJ2-7; 14 bases line up with TRBD2. The CDR3 loop spans 16 amino acids. Germline loops: CDR1 LNHDA, CDR2 SQIVND (reference sequence). V lost 3 bases, J lost 1 base, and 2 bases stayed unmatched.